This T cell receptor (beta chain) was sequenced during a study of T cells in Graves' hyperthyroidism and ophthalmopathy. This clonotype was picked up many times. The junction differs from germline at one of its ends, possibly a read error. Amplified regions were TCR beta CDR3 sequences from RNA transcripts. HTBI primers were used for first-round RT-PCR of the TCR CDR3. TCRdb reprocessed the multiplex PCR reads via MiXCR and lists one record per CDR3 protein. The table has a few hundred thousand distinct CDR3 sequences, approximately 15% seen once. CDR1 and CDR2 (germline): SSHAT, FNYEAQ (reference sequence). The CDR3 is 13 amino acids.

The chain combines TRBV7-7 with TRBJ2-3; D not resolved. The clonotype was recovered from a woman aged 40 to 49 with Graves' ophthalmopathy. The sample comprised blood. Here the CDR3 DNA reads TGTGCTAGCAGCTCCAGCATTTACGATACGCAGTATTTT. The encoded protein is CASSSSIYDTQYF. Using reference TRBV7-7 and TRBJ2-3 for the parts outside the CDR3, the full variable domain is GAGVSQSPRYKVTKRGQDVTLRCDPISSHATLYWYQQALGQGPEFLTYFNYEAQPDKSGLPSDRFSAERPEGSISTLTIQRTEQRDSAMYRCASSSSIYDTQYFGPGTRLTVL.